The table lists the clone carrying this TCR beta chain with many counts. Profiling that covered TCR beta VDJ and CDR3 relied on genomic DNA as its template. TCRdb processed the reads anew with MiXCR; each CDR3 protein has one entry. There are roughly 130,000 distinct CDR3 sequences in the sample; 40% to 60% occur only once, and 2.5% to 3% lies in the top ten. V shed 5 bases and J shed 0 bases, with 10 bases lying between them. The CDR3 sequence is 14 residues long. In germline, CDR1 is SGHVS, CDR2 FQNEAQ. The source of the sample is a study of CD8+CD57+ T cells in acquired aplastic anemia. The J gene is TRBJ1-1, the V gene TRBV7-8, with a weak D call TRBD1 (6 bases). This clonotype was obtained from a human donor in good health, serving as a control. The source material was sorted CD4+, CD8+, or CD8+CD57+ T cells (not recorded which) from PBMCs. CDR3 in amino acids: CASSRGGVNTEAFF. CDR3 bases: TGTGCCAGCAGCCGAGGGGGGGTGAACACTGAAGCTTTCTTT.